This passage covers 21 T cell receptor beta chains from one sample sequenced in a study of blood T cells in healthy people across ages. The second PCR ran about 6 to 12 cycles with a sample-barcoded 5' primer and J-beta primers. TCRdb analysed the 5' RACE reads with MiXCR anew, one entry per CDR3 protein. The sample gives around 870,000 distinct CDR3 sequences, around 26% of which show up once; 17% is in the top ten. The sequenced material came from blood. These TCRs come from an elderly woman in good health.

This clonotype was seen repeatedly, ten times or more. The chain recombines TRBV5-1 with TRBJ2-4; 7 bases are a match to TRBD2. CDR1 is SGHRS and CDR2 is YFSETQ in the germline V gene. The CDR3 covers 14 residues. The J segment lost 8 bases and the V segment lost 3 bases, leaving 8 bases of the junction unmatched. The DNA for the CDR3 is TGCGCCAGCAGCTCGGGACTACTCGGTGACATTCAGTACTTC. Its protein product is CASSSGLLGDIQYF.

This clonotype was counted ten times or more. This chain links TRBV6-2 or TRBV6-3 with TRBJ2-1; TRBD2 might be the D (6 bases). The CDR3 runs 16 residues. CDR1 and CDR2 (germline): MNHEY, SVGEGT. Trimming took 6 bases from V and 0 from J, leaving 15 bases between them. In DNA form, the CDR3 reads TGTGCCAGCAGGCGAACTAGCCGGAGCTCCTACAATGAGCAGTTCTTC. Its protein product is CASRRTSRSSYNEQFF.

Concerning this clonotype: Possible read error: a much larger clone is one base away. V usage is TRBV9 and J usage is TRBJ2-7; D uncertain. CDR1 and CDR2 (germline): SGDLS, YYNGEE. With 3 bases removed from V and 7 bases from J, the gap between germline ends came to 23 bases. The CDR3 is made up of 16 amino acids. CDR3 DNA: TGTGCCAGCAGCGCGTCCTCTAGGATACTTTACAATGAGCAGTACTTC. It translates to CASSASSRILYNEQYF.

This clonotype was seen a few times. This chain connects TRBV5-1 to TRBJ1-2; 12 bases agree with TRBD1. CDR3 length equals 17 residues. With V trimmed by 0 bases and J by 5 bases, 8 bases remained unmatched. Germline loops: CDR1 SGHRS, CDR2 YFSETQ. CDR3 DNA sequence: TGCGCCAGCAGCTTGGCCAGGGGACAGGGGGCCTCTTATGGCTACACCTTC. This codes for CASSLARGQGASYGYTF. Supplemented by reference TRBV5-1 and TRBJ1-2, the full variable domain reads KAGVTQTPRYLIKTRGQQVTLSCSPISGHRSVSWYQQTPGQGLQFLFEYFSETQRNKGNFPGRFSGRQFSNSRSEMNVSTLELGDSALYLCASSLARGQGASYGYTFGSGTRLTVV.

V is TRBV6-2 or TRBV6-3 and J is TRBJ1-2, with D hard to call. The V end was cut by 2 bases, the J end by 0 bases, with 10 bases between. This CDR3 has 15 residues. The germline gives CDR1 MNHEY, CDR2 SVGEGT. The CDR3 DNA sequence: TGTGCCAGCAGTTACCCAGGAACAGCTAACTATGGCTACACCTTC. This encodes CASSYPGTANYGYTF.

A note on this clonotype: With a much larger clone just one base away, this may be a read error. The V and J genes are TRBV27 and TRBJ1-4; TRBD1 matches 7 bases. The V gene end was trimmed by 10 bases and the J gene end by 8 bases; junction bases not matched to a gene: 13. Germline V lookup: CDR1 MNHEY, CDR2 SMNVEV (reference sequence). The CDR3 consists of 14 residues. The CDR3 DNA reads TGTGCCAACAGCCCGACAGGGCCAAGGGAAAAACTGTTTTTT. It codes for CANSPTGPREKLFF. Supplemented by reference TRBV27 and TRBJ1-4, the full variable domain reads EAQVTQNPRYLITVTGKKLTVTCSQNMNHEYMSWYRQDPGLGLRQIYYSMNVEVTDKGDVPEGYKVSRKEKRNFPLILESPSPNQTSLYFCANSPTGPREKLFFGSGTQLSVL.

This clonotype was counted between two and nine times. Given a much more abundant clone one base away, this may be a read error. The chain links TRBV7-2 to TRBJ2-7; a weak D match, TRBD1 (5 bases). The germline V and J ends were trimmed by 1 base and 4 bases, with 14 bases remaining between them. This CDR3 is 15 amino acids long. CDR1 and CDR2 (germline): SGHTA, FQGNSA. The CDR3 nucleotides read TGTGCCAGCAGCTTAGAGGGGTCCTACAAATACGAGCAGTACTTC. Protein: CASSLEGSYKYEQYF.

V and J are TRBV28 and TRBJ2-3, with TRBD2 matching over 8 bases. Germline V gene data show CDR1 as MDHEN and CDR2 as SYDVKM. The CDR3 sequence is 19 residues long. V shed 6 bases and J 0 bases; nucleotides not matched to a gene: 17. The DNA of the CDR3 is TGTGCCAGCAGCGCCGGACGGGTAGCGGGAATAACTAGCACAGATACGCAGTATTTT. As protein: CASSAGRVAGITSTDTQYF.

Here the CDR3 DNA reads TGTGCCAGCAGCCGCGGGGGACCCGCAGATACGCAGTATTTT. Translated: CASSRGGPADTQYF. V is TRBV5-6 and J is TRBJ2-3, with 7 bases matching TRBD2. The ends lost 4 bases at V and 4 bases at J; junction bases unmatched: 6. Germline CDR1 and CDR2: SGHDT and YYEEEE. The CDR3 is made up of 14 amino acids.

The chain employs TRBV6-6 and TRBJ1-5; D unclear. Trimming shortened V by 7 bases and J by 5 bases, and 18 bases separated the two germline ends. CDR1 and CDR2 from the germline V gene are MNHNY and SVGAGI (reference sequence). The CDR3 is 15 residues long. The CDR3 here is CASINGPPGHQPQHF. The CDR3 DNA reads TGTGCCAGCATCAACGGGCCCCCAGGCCATCAGCCCCAGCATTTT.

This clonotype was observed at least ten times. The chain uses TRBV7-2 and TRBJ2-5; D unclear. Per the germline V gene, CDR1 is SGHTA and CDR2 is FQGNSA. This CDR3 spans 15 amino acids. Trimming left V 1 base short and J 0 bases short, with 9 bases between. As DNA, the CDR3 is TGTGCCAGCAGCTTAGGCGGAGAGTACCAAGAGACCCAGTACTTC. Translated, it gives CASSLGGEYQETQYF.

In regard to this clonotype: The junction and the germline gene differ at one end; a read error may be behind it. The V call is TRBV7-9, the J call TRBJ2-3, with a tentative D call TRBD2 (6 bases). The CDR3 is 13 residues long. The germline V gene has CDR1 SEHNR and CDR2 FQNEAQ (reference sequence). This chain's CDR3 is CASSLGGPDTRYF. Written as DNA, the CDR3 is TGTGCCAGCAGCTTGGGGGGACCAGATACGCGGTATTTT.

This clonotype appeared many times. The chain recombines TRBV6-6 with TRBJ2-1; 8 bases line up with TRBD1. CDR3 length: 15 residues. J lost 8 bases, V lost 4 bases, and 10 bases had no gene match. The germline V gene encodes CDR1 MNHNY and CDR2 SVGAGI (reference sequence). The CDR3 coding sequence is TGTGCCAGCAGTTCTGGACAGGGAAGGGGCGATGAGCAGTTCTTC. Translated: CASSSGQGRGDEQFF.

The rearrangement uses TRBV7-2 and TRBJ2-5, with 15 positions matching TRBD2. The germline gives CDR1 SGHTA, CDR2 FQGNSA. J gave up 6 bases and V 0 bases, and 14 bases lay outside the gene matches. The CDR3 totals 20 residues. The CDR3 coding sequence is TGTGCCAGCAGCTTAGCGCAGAGGACTAGCGGGGGGGCCGTGACGAAGACCCAGTACTTC. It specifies CASSLAQRTSGGAVTKTQYF.

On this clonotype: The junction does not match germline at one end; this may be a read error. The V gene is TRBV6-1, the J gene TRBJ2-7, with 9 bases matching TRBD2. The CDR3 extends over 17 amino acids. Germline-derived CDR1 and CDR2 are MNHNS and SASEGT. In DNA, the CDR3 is TGTGCCCGCAGACCCTCTAGCGGGGCCGGCTCCTACAATGAACAGTACTTC. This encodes CARRPSSGAGSYNEQYF.

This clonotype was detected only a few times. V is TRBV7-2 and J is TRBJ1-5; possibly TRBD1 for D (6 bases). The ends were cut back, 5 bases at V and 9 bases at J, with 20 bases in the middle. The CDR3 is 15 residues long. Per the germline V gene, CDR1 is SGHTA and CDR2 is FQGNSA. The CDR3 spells CASSPETGGPRPQHF. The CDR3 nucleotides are TGTGCCAGCAGCCCCGAGACAGGCGGGCCCAGGCCCCAGCATTTT.

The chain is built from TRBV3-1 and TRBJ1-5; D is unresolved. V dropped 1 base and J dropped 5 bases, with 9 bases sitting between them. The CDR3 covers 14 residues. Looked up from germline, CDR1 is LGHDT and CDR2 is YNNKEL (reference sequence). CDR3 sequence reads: CASSQAAGYQPQHF. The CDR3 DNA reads TGTGCCAGCAGCCAAGCTGCGGGGTATCAGCCCCAGCATTTT. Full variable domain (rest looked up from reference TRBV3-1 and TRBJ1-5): DTAVSQTPKYLVTQMGNDKSIKCEQNLGHDTMYWYKQDSKKFLKIMFSYNNKELIINETVPNRFSPKSPDKAHLNLHINSLELGDSAVYFCASSQAAGYQPQHFGDGTRLSIL.

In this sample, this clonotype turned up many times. The CDR3 region has the DNA TGTGCCAGCAGCTTACCCGGGACCGAAAAACTGTTTTTT. This codes for CASSLPGTEKLFF. The genes are TRBV7-2 and TRBJ1-4; possibly TRBD1 for D (5 bases). CDR1 and CDR2 (germline): SGHTA, FQGNSA. The CDR3 loop spans 13 amino acids. Deletions cut 2 bases from V and 8 bases from J, with 9 bases between.

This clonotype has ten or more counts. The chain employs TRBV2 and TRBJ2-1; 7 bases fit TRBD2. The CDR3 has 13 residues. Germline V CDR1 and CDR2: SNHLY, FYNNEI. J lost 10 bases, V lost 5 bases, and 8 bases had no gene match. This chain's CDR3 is CASSPLGGEEQFF. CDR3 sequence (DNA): TGTGCCAGCAGTCCTCTGGGGGGGGAGGAGCAGTTCTTC.

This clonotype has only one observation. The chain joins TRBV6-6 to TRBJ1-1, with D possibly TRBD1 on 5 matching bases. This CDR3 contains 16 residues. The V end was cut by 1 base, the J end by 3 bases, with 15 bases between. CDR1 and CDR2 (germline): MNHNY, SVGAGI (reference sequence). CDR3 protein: CASSYYDGQGYTEAFF. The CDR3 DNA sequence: TGTGCCAGCAGTTACTACGACGGGCAGGGCTACACTGAAGCTTTCTTT.

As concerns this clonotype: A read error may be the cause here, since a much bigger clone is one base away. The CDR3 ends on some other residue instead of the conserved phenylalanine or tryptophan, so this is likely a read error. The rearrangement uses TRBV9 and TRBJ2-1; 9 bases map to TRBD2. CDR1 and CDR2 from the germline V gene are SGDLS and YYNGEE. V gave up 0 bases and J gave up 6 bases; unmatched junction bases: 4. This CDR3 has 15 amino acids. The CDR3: CASSVAGTSFNEQFC. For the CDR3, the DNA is TGTGCCAGCAGCGTAGCTGGGACTAGCTTCAATGAGCAGTTCTGC.